This entry lists 28 T cell receptor beta chains sequenced from one sample in a study of CD8+CD57+ T cells in acquired aplastic anemia. It was genomic DNA that served as the template for profiling TCR beta VDJ and CDR3. TCRdb called the reads again in MiXCR, with one record for every CDR3 protein. This table holds a few hundred thousand distinct CDR3 sequences, around a third found once. It was patients with CD8+CD57+ cell expansion by flow cytometry who were chosen for sequencing. Sample: sorted CD4+, CD8+, or CD8+CD57+ T cells (not recorded which) from PBMCs. The receptors were sampled from a human donor with aplastic anemia.

In its sample, this clonotype was seen a few times. The chain joins TRBV20-1 to TRBJ2-1; D is perhaps TRBD2 (5 bases). From germline, CDR1 is DFQATT and CDR2 SNEGSKA (reference sequence). The CDR3 is 12 residues long. Trimming cost V 3 bases and J 6 bases, with 9 bases left between them. The DNA of the CDR3 is TGCAGTGCTAGCCGGACTGGCAATGAGCAGTTCTTC. The encoded protein is CSASRTGNEQFF.

This clonotype was picked up many times. The J gene is TRBJ1-2, the V gene TRBV15, with TRBD1 matching 8 bases. V trimming: 1 base; J trimming: 3 bases; junction bases outside the gene matches: 4. Germline assignment: CDR1 LNHNV and CDR2 YYDKDF (reference sequence). This CDR3 is built from 15 residues. DNA for the CDR3: TGTGCCACCAGCAGAGGAACAGGGGGGGACTATGGCTACACCTTC. Its protein product is CATSRGTGGDYGYTF.

The J gene is TRBJ2-7, the V gene TRBV20-1; the match to TRBD1 covers 7 bases. The CDR3 is made up of 12 amino acids. Looked up from germline, CDR1 is DFQATT and CDR2 is SNEGSKA (reference sequence). Unmatched junction bases numbered 6, after V lost 1 base and J lost 9 bases. Here the CDR3 reads CSARGQGSWQYF. The CDR3 nucleotides are TGCAGTGCTAGAGGACAGGGTAGTTGGCAGTACTTC.

This clonotype was seen once. This CDR3 reads CASSDPWTGLYGYTF. The CDR3 nucleotides are TGTGCCAGCAGTGACCCATGGACAGGGTTGTATGGCTACACCTTC. The V call is TRBV25-1, the J call TRBJ1-2, with 8 bases aligning to TRBD1. Trimming took 3 bases from V and 5 from J; bases not matched to a gene: 8. The CDR3 sequence is 15 residues long. Germline V gives CDR1 MGHDK, CDR2 SYGVNS.

This clonotype showed up many times. This sequence joins TRBV7-9 and TRBJ1-1, with 10 bases fitting TRBD1. CDR3 size: 16 residues. The germline gives CDR1 SEHNR, CDR2 FQNEAQ (reference sequence). With 4 bases clipped from V and 5 bases from J, the junction kept 10 bases outside the gene matches. The CDR3 loop reads CASSSLGTGARTEAFF. DNA for the CDR3: TGTGCCAGCAGCTCGCTAGGGACAGGGGCGAGGACTGAAGCTTTCTTT.

In its sample, this clonotype was seen many times. The CDR3 DNA follows: TGTGCCAGTAGTTTCCTGACTAGCAACGAGCAGTACTTC. This translates into CASSFLTSNEQYF. J is TRBJ2-7 and V is TRBV19; 7 bases fit TRBD2. After removal of 5 bases from V and 5 bases from J, the junction contained 6 bases not matched to a gene. The CDR3 loop spans 13 amino acids. The germline V gene has CDR1 LNHDA and CDR2 SQIVND (reference sequence). Looking up the rest from reference TRBV19 and TRBJ2-7 gives the full variable domain: DGGITQSPKYLFRKEGQNVTLSCEQNLNHDAMYWYRQDPGQGLRLIYYSQIVNDFQKGDIAEGYSVSREKKESFPLTVTSAQKNPTAFYLCASSFLTSNEQYFGPGTRLTVT.

This clonotype was recorded at least ten times. The chain uses TRBV10-2 and TRBJ2-1; TRBD2 might be the D (5 bases). The V end lost 2 bases, the J end lost 4 bases, and 9 bases lay between the germline ends. The CDR3 sequence is 14 residues long. Per germline, CDR1 WSHSY and CDR2 SAAADI. CDR3 nucleotides: TGCGCCAGCAGTGAGCCCCGGGAATACAATGAGCAGTTCTTC. Protein sequence: CASSEPREYNEQFF.

This CDR3 reads CSARGFGAHNSPLHF. The CDR3 DNA follows: TGCAGTGCTAGGGGGTTCGGGGCCCATAATTCACCCCTCCACTTT. The chain couples TRBV20-1 to TRBJ1-6, with D possibly TRBD1 on 5 matching bases. CDR3 size: 15 residues. Germline CDR1 is DFQATT and CDR2 is SNEGSKA (reference sequence). The germline V and J ends were trimmed by 3 bases and 5 bases, with 14 bases remaining between them.

This clonotype was observed a handful of times. The chain employs TRBV7-2 and TRBJ1-5; the match to TRBD1 covers 10 bases. Germline CDR1 SGHTA, CDR2 FQGNSA. This CDR3 region has 14 residues. Germline trimming cut 3 bases from V and 7 bases from J; bases unmatched to any gene: 3. The CDR3 sequence is CASSFRDRGQPQHF. For the CDR3, the DNA is TGTGCCAGCAGCTTCCGGGACAGGGGACAGCCCCAGCATTTT.

With respect to this clonotype: Possible read error: a much larger clone is one base away. CDR3 amino acids: CSARDPGFNGYTF. DNA for the CDR3: TGCAGTGCTAGAGATCCAGGGTTTAATGGCTACACCTTC. The chain joins TRBV20-1 to TRBJ1-2; tentative D call: TRBD1 (5 bases). CDR3 length: 13 amino acids. Germline CDR1 reads DFQATT; CDR2 reads SNEGSKA (reference sequence). With 0 bases removed from V and 6 bases from J, the gap between germline ends came to 11 bases.

Only one count was recorded for this clonotype. At one boundary the junction diverges from the germline segment, which might be a read error. The chain links TRBV10-3 to TRBJ2-7, with a tentative D call TRBD2 (5 bases). CDR3 length: 17 residues. Germline V gene lookup returns CDR1 ENHRY and CDR2 SYGVKD. Here the CDR3 reads CASSYSRRGRGSYEQYF. CDR3 DNA sequence: TGTGCCAGCAGTTACTCGCGGCGAGGACGGGGATCCTACGAGCAGTACTTC.

V and J are TRBV19 and TRBJ2-1; possibly TRBD1 for D (5 bases). The CDR3 extends over 14 amino acids. Trimming pared 7 bases from V and 6 bases from J, leaving 16 bases between. From germline, CDR1 is LNHDA and CDR2 SQIVND (reference sequence). CDR3 loop: CASISGRTRNEQFF. The CDR3 DNA is TGTGCCAGTATATCAGGGCGAACTCGCAATGAGCAGTTCTTC.

Written as DNA, the CDR3 is TGTGCCAGCAACCCTATGACGGGTATGGAGACCCAGTACTTC. This encodes CASNPMTGMETQYF. This rearrangement joins TRBV3-1 to TRBJ2-5; D is undetermined. The CDR3 runs to 14 residues. Germline CDR1 reads LGHDT; CDR2 reads YNNKEL (reference sequence). V lost 7 bases to trimming and J lost 5 bases, with 17 bases between them.

The chain combines TRBV7-2 with TRBJ2-1; 7 nucleotides align to TRBD1. This CDR3 is built from 13 residues. V was clipped by 6 bases and J by 6 bases; unmatched bases: 5. Germline V gene sequence: CDR1 SGHTA, CDR2 FQGNSA. CDR3 loop: CASSADRLNEQFF. The CDR3 coding sequence is TGTGCCAGCAGTGCGGACAGGCTCAATGAGCAGTTCTTC.

This clonotype was seen ten or more times. J is TRBJ2-5 and V is TRBV10-2, with 7 bases that match TRBD2. V dropped 6 bases and J dropped 5; count of bases not matched to a gene: 21. The CDR3 runs to 18 residues. The V gene's germline CDR1 is WSHSY and CDR2 SAAADI. CDR3 amino acids: CASRAPGRGSLWGETQYF. For the CDR3, the DNA is TGCGCCAGCAGGGCACCGGGACGCGGGAGCTTGTGGGGGGAGACCCAGTACTTC.

In this sample, this clonotype turned up a few times. The chain carries TRBV5-1 and TRBJ2-2; D remains ambiguous. This CDR3 region has 14 residues. V was clipped by 1 base and J by 1 base, with 5 bases between them. Germline lookup yields CDR1 SGHRS and CDR2 YFSETQ. The CDR3: CASSLSQNTGELFF. CDR3 nucleotide sequence: TGCGCCAGCAGCTTGAGCCAGAACACCGGGGAGCTGTTTTTT.

This clonotype was seen repeatedly, ten times or more. As DNA, the CDR3 is TGTGCCAGTAGTCCCCGAGGAGGCCAAGAGACCCAGTACTTC. Protein product: CASSPRGGQETQYF. J is TRBJ2-5 and V is TRBV19; D perhaps matches TRBD2 (5 bases). The CDR3 spans 14 residues. Germline V gene data show CDR1 as LNHDA and CDR2 as SQIVND (reference sequence). V was cut by 5 bases and J by 1 base, with 11 bases left in between.

This clonotype has only a few counts. The V call is TRBV4-1, the J call TRBJ1-3; TRBD1 aligns across 8 bases. With 0 bases clipped from V and 4 bases from J, the junction kept 5 bases outside the gene matches. CDR1 is MGHRA, CDR2 YSYEKL, per germline. The CDR3 runs 16 residues. CDR3 residues: CASSQELWDRGNTIYF. The CDR3 DNA follows: TGCGCCAGCAGCCAAGAATTATGGGACAGGGGAAACACCATATATTTT.

The rearrangement joins TRBV9 to TRBJ2-7; TRBD2 aligns across 11 bases. From germline, CDR1 is SGDLS and CDR2 YYNGEE. This CDR3 has 16 amino acids. The V gene end was trimmed by 4 bases and the J gene end by 3 bases; junction bases not matched to a gene: 9. The CDR3 nucleotides are TGTGCCAGCAGCCGTAGCGGGGGGGCTAAGTTCTACGAGCAGTACTTC. The encoded protein is CASSRSGGAKFYEQYF.

In this sample, this clonotype turned up many times. The V call is TRBV20-1, the J call TRBJ2-5, with 7 bases fitting TRBD2. There are 14 residues in the CDR3. Germline V CDR1 and CDR2: DFQATT, SNEGSKA (reference sequence). The V gene end was trimmed by 5 bases and the J gene end by 2 bases; junction bases not matched to a gene: 8. CDR3 nucleotide sequence: TGCAGTGCTCCGCCCACTAGCGTACAAGAGACCCAGTACTTC. Protein sequence: CSAPPTSVQETQYF.

This clonotype appeared once. The CDR3 region is CASSQDGGGLYYNSPLHF. In DNA, the CDR3 is TGTGCCAGCAGCCAAGATGGGGGGGGACTCTACTATAATTCACCCCTCCACTTT. The chain combines TRBV14 with TRBJ1-6; D possibly corresponds to TRBD1 (5 bases). Germline V lookup: CDR1 SGHDN, CDR2 FVKESK. The CDR3 sequence is 18 residues long. The V and J ends lost 0 bases and 3 bases respectively, with 15 bases between them.

V gene TRBV11-2 combines with J gene TRBJ1-1; the D is unclear. Trimming pared 3 bases from V and 4 bases from J, leaving 6 bases between. This CDR3 comprises 12 residues. Per germline, CDR1 SGHAT and CDR2 FQNNGV. The CDR3 region has the DNA TGTGCCAGCAGCTTCGAAGTCACTGAAGCTTTCTTT. Translated: CASSFEVTEAFF. Full variable domain (rest looked up from reference TRBV11-2 and TRBJ1-1): EAGVAQSPRYKIIEKRQSVAFWCNPISGHATLYWYQQILGQGPKLLIQFQNNGVVDDSQLPKDRFSAERLKGVDSTLKIQPAKLEDSAVYLCASSFEVTEAFFGQGTRLTVV.

This clonotype was found a few times. This chain links TRBV6-1 with TRBJ2-7; no clear D gene. V was shortened by 7 bases and J by 0 bases, with 16 bases between the two germline ends. The CDR3 contains 15 residues. Germline-derived CDR1 and CDR2 are MNHNS and SASEGT. The CDR3 loop is CASIRSPLSSYEQYF. As DNA, the CDR3 is TGTGCCAGCATCAGATCTCCATTGAGCTCCTACGAGCAGTACTTC.

V gene TRBV19 combines with J gene TRBJ2-5; 10 bases are shared with TRBD1. This CDR3 is built from 16 residues. The V gene end was trimmed by 6 bases and the J gene end by 5 bases; junction bases not matched to a gene: 12. Looked up from germline, CDR1 is LNHDA and CDR2 is SQIVND (reference sequence). The CDR3 DNA follows: TGTGCCAGTAGAGTTCCCGGGACAGGGGATGAGGAGACCCAGTACTTC. Residues: CASRVPGTGDEETQYF.

As concerns this clonotype: This sequence may be a read error, since a much larger clone differs from it by one base. The chain's CDR3 is CASSLKLPAGGPEQYF. The CDR3 bases are TGTGCCAGCAGCTTAAAGCTGCCAGCGGGAGGGCCTGAGCAGTACTTC. V is TRBV11-2 and J is TRBJ2-7; the match to TRBD2 covers 10 bases. The trim removed 2 bases at V and 7 bases at J, leaving 11 bases unmatched. Germline V gene sequence: CDR1 SGHAT, CDR2 FQNNGV. The CDR3 covers 16 residues.

This clonotype came up many times. The chain joins TRBV10-3 to TRBJ1-4; D is perhaps TRBD1 (6 bases). Trimming left V 6 bases short and J 0 bases short, with 11 bases between. The CDR3 is made up of 15 amino acids. Germline-derived CDR1 and CDR2 are ENHRY and SYGVKD. The CDR3 DNA sequence: TGTGCCATCAGCCGGGACATTGCAACTAATGAAAAACTGTTTTTT. This sequence encodes CAISRDIATNEKLFF.

CDR3 amino acids: CASSQDLLKGGTEAFF. Written as DNA, the CDR3 is TGTGCCAGCAGCCAAGATCTCTTGAAGGGGGGCACTGAAGCTTTCTTT. The chain has TRBV14 and TRBJ1-1, with D perhaps matching TRBD1 (6 bases). This CDR3 has 16 residues. Trimming left V 0 bases short and J 4 bases short, with 15 bases between. Germline V CDR1 and CDR2: SGHDN, FVKESK.

This clonotype has a count of ten or more. The gene calls are TRBV9 and TRBJ1-5; TRBD1 is a possible D gene (6 bases). The germline CDR1 and CDR2 sequences are SGDLS and YYNGEE. This CDR3 has 15 residues. V lost 5 bases, J lost 5 bases, and 17 bases lay in between. CDR3 DNA: TGTGCCAGCAGTGCCAGGGGTGAGGCCGATCAGCCCCAGCATTTT. Translation: CASSARGEADQPQHF.